This TCR beta chain was captured in a study of blood T cell repertoires in COVID-19. TCRdb keeps only in-frame clones here, not all; method: immunoSEQ multiplex PCR. This table has some 130,000 clones, roughly 90% appearing once. This clone was observed a few times. The clonotype was recovered from a man aged 50 or older with active or convalescent COVID-19. The sequencing sample was made of peripheral blood.

CDR3 residues: CASSPDRDYGYTF. The CDR3 DNA reads TGTGCCAGCTCACCTGACAGGGATTATGGCTACACCTTC. The chain employs TRBV18 and TRBJ1-2; TRBD1 aligns across 7 bases. Germline-derived CDR1 and CDR2 are KGHSH and LQKENI. The junction had 3 bases not matched to a gene; V was cut back by 3 bases and J by 5 bases. The CDR3 extends over 13 amino acids.